These 31 T cell receptor beta chains originate from one sample sequenced in a study of blood T cell repertoires in COVID-19. This table comes from immunoSEQ multiplex PCR, and its TCRdb copy is limited to in-frame clones, with some not included. The sample has over 150,000 clones, under 85% seen once; the top ten hold approximately 2.8%. Material for sequencing was peripheral blood. All receptors derive from a man in his sixties or seventies with acute or convalescent COVID-19.

The chain has TRBV7-2 and TRBJ2-2, with D possibly TRBD2 on 5 matching bases. Germline CDR1 reads SGHTA; CDR2 reads FQGNSA. The CDR3 has 14 residues. Trimming took 1 base from V and 4 from J, leaving 7 bases between them. CDR3 coding DNA: TGTGCCAGCAGCTTAGGAGGGAGCACCGGGGAGCTGTTTTTT. It translates to CASSLGGSTGELFF. Full variable domain (outside the CDR3, taken from reference TRBV7-2 and TRBJ2-2): GAGVSQSPSNKVTEKGKDVELRCDPISGHTALYWYRQSLGQGLEFLIYFQGNSAPDKSGLPSDRFSAERTGGSVSTLTIQRTQQEDSAVYLCASSLGGSTGELFFGEGSRLTVL.

V gene TRBV19 combines with J gene TRBJ1-3; 10 nucleotides match TRBD1. V shed 11 bases, J shed 0 bases, and the junction held 7 bases outside the gene matches. This CDR3 contains 15 residues. Germline-derived CDR1 and CDR2 are LNHDA and SQIVND (reference sequence). The DNA for the CDR3 is TGTGCCGCCCGGGACAGGGGAAACTCTGGAAACACCATATATTTT. It yields the protein CAARDRGNSGNTIYF.

This clone was seen just once. The V and J genes are TRBV6-5 and TRBJ2-5; a weak D match, TRBD2 (5 bases). V lost 0 bases, J lost 5 bases, and 13 bases lay in between. Germline lookup yields CDR1 MNHEY and CDR2 SVGAGI. CDR3 length equals 15 residues. The CDR3 is CASSYSMASRETQYF. The CDR3, as DNA: TGTGCCAGCAGTTACTCGATGGCTAGCCGGGAGACCCAGTACTTC.

This clone was detected only a few times. The J gene is TRBJ1-4, the V gene TRBV11-2; D might be TRBD1 (5 bases). The length of the CDR3 is 14 residues. Germline CDR1 and CDR2: SGHAT and FQNNGV. Trimming removed 6 bases at V and 4 bases at J, with 12 bases between. Written as DNA, the CDR3 is TGTGCCAGCAGGCGGGGACCGAGTAATGAAAAACTGTTTTTT. Encoded protein: CASRRGPSNEKLFF. The variable domain in full, with the rest retrieved from reference TRBV11-2 and TRBJ1-4, is EAGVAQSPRYKIIEKRQSVAFWCNPISGHATLYWYQQILGQGPKLLIQFQNNGVVDDSQLPKDRFSAERLKGVDSTLKIQPAKLEDSAVYLCASRRGPSNEKLFFGSGTQLSVL.

The CDR3 DNA is TGTGCCAGCAGTTTACAGGGATTCAAATTGAACACTGAAGCTTTCTTT. Translating it yields CASSLQGFKLNTEAFF. The V call is TRBV28, the J call TRBJ1-1; D might be TRBD1 (5 bases). Trimming pared 2 bases from V and 0 bases from J, leaving 13 bases between. Germline V CDR1 and CDR2: MDHEN, SYDVKM. The CDR3 covers 16 residues.

This chain uses TRBV5-1 with TRBJ2-7; 7 nucleotides line up with TRBD2. After removal of 3 bases from V and 2 bases from J, the junction contained 2 bases not matched to a gene. CDR1 SGHRS and CDR2 YFSETQ come from the germline V gene. This CDR3 has 13 residues. For the CDR3, the DNA is TGCGCCAGCAGCTCGAGCGGGACCTACGAGCAGTACTTC. Residues: CASSSSGTYEQYF.

In its sample, this clone ranks as medium-sized. J is TRBJ2-2 and V is TRBV5-4; a weak D match, TRBD2 (6 bases). The germline gives CDR1 SGHNT, CDR2 YYREEE (reference sequence). This CDR3 is 14 amino acids long. Trimming stripped 4 bases from V and 5 bases from J, with 12 bases between. The CDR3 loop is CASSPAAGTGELFF. The CDR3 DNA is TGTGCCAGCAGCCCGGCTGCGGGAACCGGGGAGCTGTTTTTT.

V and J are TRBV7-8 and TRBJ1-5; 8 bases are a match to TRBD1. V was pared by 3 bases and J by 4 bases, with 5 bases of the junction left unmatched. Germline V CDR1 and CDR2: SGHVS, FQNEAQ. The CDR3 consists of 15 residues. CDR3 coding DNA: TGTGCCAGCAGCTTCCCGGGACAGGATAATCAGCCCCAGCATTTT. Translated, it gives CASSFPGQDNQPQHF.

The V gene is TRBV20-1, the J gene TRBJ1-2, with D possibly being TRBD1 (6 bases). The CDR3 covers 11 residues. The ends were cut back, 3 bases at V and 10 bases at J, with 12 bases in the middle. CDR1 is DFQATT and CDR2 is SNEGSKA in the germline V gene (reference sequence). CDR3 bases: TGCAGTGCTAGCAGGGGACTAGTCTACACCTTC. Protein sequence: CSASRGLVYTF.

J is TRBJ2-7 and V is TRBV11-3; 9 positions agree with TRBD1. The germline V gene encodes CDR1 SGHNT and CDR2 YENEEA. V shed 6 bases and J 2 bases; nucleotides not matched to a gene: 5. This CDR3 comprises 14 residues. CDR3 in DNA: TGTGCCAGCAGTTACGGGACAGGGCCCTACGAGCAGTACTTC. It encodes CASSYGTGPYEQYF.

The V gene is TRBV7-6, the J gene TRBJ2-1, with TRBD1 matching over 7 bases. The CDR3 covers 14 residues. Trimming cost V 5 bases and J 6 bases; bases outside gene matches: 7. Germline CDR1 SGHVS, CDR2 FNYEAQ. CDR3 protein: CASSHDRVSNEQFF. The CDR3 DNA follows: TGTGCCAGCAGCCATGACAGGGTTAGCAATGAGCAGTTCTTC.

The rearrangement uses TRBV18 and TRBJ2-5; unclear D gene. The CDR3 has 12 amino acids. V lost 3 bases, J lost 1 base, and 3 bases lay in between. Germline V gene lookup returns CDR1 KGHSH and CDR2 LQKENI. CDR3: CASSPSQETQYF. In DNA form, the CDR3 reads TGTGCCAGCTCACCCAGCCAAGAGACCCAGTACTTC.

This chain connects TRBV9 to TRBJ2-1; 11 nucleotides align to TRBD1. The trim removed 5 bases at V and 4 bases at J, leaving 5 bases unmatched. Germline V CDR1 and CDR2: SGDLS, YYNGEE. The CDR3 is 15 residues long. The CDR3 reads CASSEGQGDYNEQFF. The CDR3 bases are TGTGCCAGCAGTGAGGGACAGGGGGATTACAATGAGCAGTTCTTC.

The rearrangement links TRBV9 to TRBJ1-3; possible D gene TRBD1, 5 bases. The CDR3 contains 15 residues. Trimming pared 0 bases from V and 4 bases from J, leaving 11 bases between. Germline CDR1 is SGDLS and CDR2 is YYNGEE. The CDR3: CASSVAQGRGNTIYF. The CDR3 DNA is TGTGCCAGCAGCGTAGCCCAGGGAAGGGGAAACACCATATATTTT.

This chain connects TRBV5-1 to TRBJ1-1, with TRBD1 matching 10 bases. Germline V lookup: CDR1 SGHRS, CDR2 YFSETQ. Germline trimming cut 4 bases from V and 4 bases from J; bases unmatched to any gene: 4. The CDR3 spans 14 residues. This CDR3 reads CASSPGQGGTEAFF. The CDR3 region has the DNA TGCGCCAGCAGCCCCGGACAGGGGGGCACTGAAGCTTTCTTT.

The chain links TRBV2 to TRBJ2-7; D is uncertain. CDR1 is SNHLY and CDR2 is FYNNEI in the germline V gene. The V end lost 2 bases, the J end lost 3 bases, and 5 bases lay between the germline ends. CDR3 length: 12 residues. Written as DNA, the CDR3 is TGTGCCAGCAGTGAATACGGCTACGAGCAGTACTTC. As protein: CASSEYGYEQYF. The full variable domain, with the rest looked up from reference TRBV2 and TRBJ2-7, is EPEVTQTPSHQVTQMGQEVILRCVPISNHLYFYWYRQILGQKVEFLVSFYNNEISEKSEIFDDQFSVERPDGSNFTLKIRSTKLEDSAMYFCASSEYGYEQYFGPGTRLTVT.

The genes are TRBV6-4 and TRBJ2-1, with D tentatively TRBD1 (6 bases). Germline V gives CDR1 MRHNA, CDR2 SNTAGT. Deletions cut 2 bases from V and 0 bases from J, with 26 bases between. The CDR3 covers 21 residues. CDR3 residues: CASSDPGHFNSRLSSYNEQFF. CDR3 sequence (DNA): TGTGCCAGCAGTGACCCGGGACACTTTAACTCAAGGCTTAGCTCCTACAATGAGCAGTTCTTC.

The J gene is TRBJ2-1, the V gene TRBV9, with D possibly TRBD2 on 6 matching bases. V lost 0 bases to trimming and J lost 6 bases, with 16 bases between them. The CDR3 has 16 amino acids. The germline CDR1 and CDR2 sequences are SGDLS and YYNGEE. The CDR3 nucleotides are TGTGCCAGCAGCGTAGAAAGGTTAGCGGCCATCAATGAGCAGTTCTTC. Translation gives CASSVERLAAINEQFF.

V usage is TRBV5-4 and J usage is TRBJ1-2; 7 bases line up with TRBD1. The germline CDR1 and CDR2 sequences are SGHNT and YYREEE (reference sequence). The CDR3 is 15 residues long. The J segment lost 0 bases and the V segment lost 3 bases, leaving 5 bases of the junction unmatched. CDR3 region: CASSSRDRANYGYTF. In nucleotides, the CDR3 is TGTGCCAGCAGCTCCCGGGACAGAGCTAACTATGGCTACACCTTC.

The chain is built from TRBV5-5 and TRBJ2-7; D is uncertain. The CDR3 sequence is 13 residues long. V was clipped by 2 bases and J by 2 bases, with 8 bases between them. The V gene's germline CDR1 is SGHKS and CDR2 YYEKEE (reference sequence). The chain's CDR3 is CASSFPATYEQYF. CDR3 nucleotides: TGTGCCAGCAGCTTCCCAGCGACCTACGAGCAGTACTTC.

The V call is TRBV5-6, the J call TRBJ2-1; D ambiguous. Germline loops: CDR1 SGHDT, CDR2 YYEEEE. V dropped 0 bases and J dropped 0 bases, with 10 bases sitting between them. The CDR3 sequence is 16 residues long. The CDR3 region is CASSLGVASSYNEQFF. The CDR3 coding sequence is TGTGCCAGCAGCTTGGGGGTTGCTAGCTCCTACAATGAGCAGTTCTTC.

This sequence joins TRBV12-3 or TRBV12-4 and TRBJ1-1, with D perhaps matching TRBD1 (6 bases). With 6 bases removed from V and 3 bases from J, the gap between germline ends came to 11 bases. This CDR3 region has 13 residues. CDR3 residues: CASRATGYTEAFF. CDR3 nucleotide sequence: TGTGCCAGCAGGGCGACAGGTTACACTGAAGCTTTCTTT.

The J gene is TRBJ1-2, the V gene TRBV27; 9 bases agree with TRBD1. In germline, CDR1 is MNHEY, CDR2 SMNVEV (reference sequence). This CDR3 is built from 15 residues. V shed 3 bases, J shed 8 bases, and the junction held 10 bases outside the gene matches. CDR3 loop: CASSFTSGTGLGYTF. In DNA, the CDR3 is TGTGCCAGCAGTTTTACAAGCGGGACAGGGCTCGGCTACACCTTC.

The J gene is TRBJ2-1, the V gene TRBV4-1, with TRBD2 as a possible D gene (5 bases). Germline CDR1 and CDR2: MGHRA and YSYEKL. Deletions cut 0 bases from V and 2 bases from J, with 8 bases between. The CDR3 is 15 amino acids. This CDR3 reads CASSQETSAYNEQFF. The CDR3 region has the DNA TGCGCCAGCAGCCAAGAAACTAGTGCCTACAATGAGCAGTTCTTC.

The V gene is TRBV9, the J gene TRBJ2-1; perhaps TRBD2 as D (5 bases). The CDR3 spans 13 residues. V was clipped by 3 bases and J by 8 bases, with 12 bases between them. Germline-derived CDR1 and CDR2 are SGDLS and YYNGEE. The CDR3 spells CASSAWMRDEQFF. CDR3 DNA: TGTGCCAGCAGCGCCTGGATGCGGGATGAGCAGTTCTTC.

The chain combines TRBV19 with TRBJ2-2; 14 bases agree with TRBD2. The CDR3 contains 16 residues. Germline lookup yields CDR1 LNHDA and CDR2 SQIVND (reference sequence). J lost 5 bases, V lost 8 bases, and 7 bases had no gene match. CDR3 DNA sequence: TGTGCCAGTCGTACCCGACTAGCGGGGGGGACCGGGGAGCTGTTTTTT. Translated: CASRTRLAGGTGELFF.

The chain joins TRBV9 to TRBJ2-7, with D perhaps matching TRBD1 (6 bases). The ends were cut back, 4 bases at V and 2 bases at J, with 13 bases in the middle. This CDR3 has 14 amino acids. Per the germline V gene, CDR1 is SGDLS and CDR2 is YYNGEE. Here the CDR3 reads CASSPGTYPYEQYF. As DNA, the CDR3 is TGTGCCAGCAGCCCAGGGACATACCCCTACGAGCAGTACTTC.

The chain carries TRBV7-9 and TRBJ1-5; TRBD1 agrees at 8 bases. Trimming at V came to 1 base and at J to 2 bases, leaving 10 bases not matched to a gene. The germline V gene has CDR1 SEHNR and CDR2 FQNEAQ (reference sequence). There are 18 residues in the CDR3. The CDR3 is CASSLVAIAGGGNQPQHF. The CDR3 nucleotides are TGTGCCAGCAGCTTAGTTGCAATCGCAGGGGGCGGCAATCAGCCCCAGCATTTT.

The rearrangement uses TRBV11-2 and TRBJ1-3; D possibly corresponds to TRBD1 (5 bases). V lost 1 base and J 4 bases, leaving 8 bases between the germline ends. This CDR3 is built from 14 residues. From germline, CDR1 is SGHAT and CDR2 FQNNGV. In nucleotides, the CDR3 is TGTGCCAGCAGCTTAGCTGGGGGGGGAAACACCATATATTTT. Translation gives CASSLAGGGNTIYF.

V and J are TRBV6-5 and TRBJ1-2, with 7 bases lining up with TRBD1. The V segment lost 6 bases and the J segment 5 bases; nucleotides outside the gene matches: 12. Germline V CDR1 and CDR2: MNHEY, SVGAGI. This CDR3 contains 15 residues. For the CDR3, the DNA is TGTGCCAGCAGGATCCCGAGGGGGCGCGGGTATGGCTACACCTTC. Translation gives CASRIPRGRGYGYTF.

The chain links TRBV5-1 to TRBJ1-2; the match to TRBD1 covers 8 bases. The V segment lost 2 bases and the J segment 5 bases; nucleotides outside the gene matches: 5. Per germline, CDR1 SGHRS and CDR2 YFSETQ. The CDR3 is 14 residues long. The CDR3 DNA is TGCGCCAGCAGCTTCGAGGGACAGGTATATGGCTACACCTTC. Protein product: CASSFEGQVYGYTF. Full variable domain (missing parts from reference TRBV5-1 and TRBJ1-2): KAGVTQTPRYLIKTRGQQVTLSCSPISGHRSVSWYQQTPGQGLQFLFEYFSETQRNKGNFPGRFSGRQFSNSRSEMNVSTLELGDSALYLCASSFEGQVYGYTFGSGTRLTVV.